What follows describes a single TCR beta chain. This sample was included in a study of control samples from healthy donors and cancer patients. V was shortened by 4 bases and J by 1 base, with 9 bases between the two germline ends. Germline CDR1 reads LGHNA; CDR2 reads YNFKEQ. The CDR3 extends over 14 amino acids. Sequencing used immunoSEQ multiplex PCR; TCRdb keeps in-frame clones, though not all of them. The data show around 130,000 clones, 85% to 90% seen once. The sequence derives from a man aged 50-60 years with head and neck cancer. Sequencing was done on a sample of PBMCs. The V gene is TRBV4-2, the J gene TRBJ2-3; no clear D gene. CDR3 loop: CASSPRLGTDTQYF. CDR3 DNA sequence: TGTGCCAGCAGCCCTAGGCTAGGCACAGATACGCAGTATTTT.